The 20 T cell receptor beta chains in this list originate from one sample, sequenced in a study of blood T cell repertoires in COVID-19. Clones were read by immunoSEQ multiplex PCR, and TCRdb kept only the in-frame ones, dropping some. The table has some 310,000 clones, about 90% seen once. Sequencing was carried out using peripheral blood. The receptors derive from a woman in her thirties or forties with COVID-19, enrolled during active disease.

CDR3 region: CASSFNPSGRGEQFF. Written as DNA, the CDR3 is TGTGCCAGCAGCTTCAATCCTAGCGGGAGGGGTGAGCAGTTCTTC. The genes are TRBV11-2 and TRBJ2-1; 12 positions match TRBD2. From germline, CDR1 is SGHAT and CDR2 FQNNGV. This CDR3 is 15 amino acids long. The trim removed 3 bases at V and 9 bases at J, leaving 6 bases unmatched.

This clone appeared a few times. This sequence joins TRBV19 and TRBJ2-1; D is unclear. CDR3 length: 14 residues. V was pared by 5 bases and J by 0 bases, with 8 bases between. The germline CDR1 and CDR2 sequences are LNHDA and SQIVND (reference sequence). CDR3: CASSDSSSYNEQFF. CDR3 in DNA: TGTGCCAGTAGTGACTCAAGCTCCTACAATGAGCAGTTCTTC.

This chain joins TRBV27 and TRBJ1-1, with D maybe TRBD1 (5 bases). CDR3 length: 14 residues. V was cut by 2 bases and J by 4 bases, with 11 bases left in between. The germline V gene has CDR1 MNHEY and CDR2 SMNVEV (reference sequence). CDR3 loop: CASSLRGWSTEAFF. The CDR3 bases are TGTGCCAGCAGTTTACGGGGGTGGAGCACTGAAGCTTTCTTT.

DNA for the CDR3: TGTGCCAGCAGCCTCGAGGGGGCGGGGGAAAAACTGTTTTTT. It is translated as CASSLEGAGEKLFF. This chain connects TRBV3-1 (or the pseudogene TRBV3-2) to TRBJ1-4; 7 bases agree with TRBD1. The CDR3 spans 14 residues. The V and J ends lost 4 bases and 8 bases, in that order; junction bases with no gene match: 7. The germline V gene encodes CDR1 LGHDT and CDR2 YNNKEL (reference sequence).

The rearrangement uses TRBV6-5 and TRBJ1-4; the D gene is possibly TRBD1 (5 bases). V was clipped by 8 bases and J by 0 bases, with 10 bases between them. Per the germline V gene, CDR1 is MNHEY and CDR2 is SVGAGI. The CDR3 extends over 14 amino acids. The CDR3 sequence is CASGGVATNEKLFF. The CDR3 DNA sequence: TGTGCCAGCGGGGGGGTTGCAACTAATGAAAAACTGTTTTTT.

CDR3 nucleotides: TGTGCCAGCAGCCAATTTCCGCGGGGAGGAAATGGCTACACCTTC. It codes for CASSQFPRGGNGYTF. The chain employs TRBV3-1 (or the pseudogene TRBV3-2) and TRBJ1-2; no clear D gene. With 2 bases removed from V and 6 bases from J, the gap between germline ends came to 16 bases. The CDR3 is made up of 15 amino acids. Per the germline V gene, CDR1 is LGHDT and CDR2 is YNNKEL (reference sequence).

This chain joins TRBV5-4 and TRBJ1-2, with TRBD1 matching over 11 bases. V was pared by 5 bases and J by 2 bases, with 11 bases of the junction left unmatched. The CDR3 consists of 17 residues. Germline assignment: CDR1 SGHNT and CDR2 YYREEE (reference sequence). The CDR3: CASSSPGQGVSNYGYTF. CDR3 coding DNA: TGTGCCAGCAGTTCACCGGGACAGGGGGTTTCGAACTATGGCTACACCTTC.

CDR3 nucleotide sequence: TGTGCCAGCAGCTCACGCGGGTCGGCGAACACTGAAGCTTTCTTT. This translates into CASSSRGSANTEAFF. The chain couples TRBV28 to TRBJ1-1; no reliable D call. Germline V CDR1 and CDR2: MDHEN, SYDVKM. V was cut by 6 bases and J by 1 base, with 15 bases left in between. This CDR3 has 15 residues.

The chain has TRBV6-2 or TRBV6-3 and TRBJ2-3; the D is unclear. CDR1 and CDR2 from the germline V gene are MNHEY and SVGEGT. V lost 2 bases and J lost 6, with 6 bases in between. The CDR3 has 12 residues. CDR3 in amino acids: CASSYPSDTQYF. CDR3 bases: TGTGCCAGCAGTTACCCCTCCGATACGCAGTATTTT.

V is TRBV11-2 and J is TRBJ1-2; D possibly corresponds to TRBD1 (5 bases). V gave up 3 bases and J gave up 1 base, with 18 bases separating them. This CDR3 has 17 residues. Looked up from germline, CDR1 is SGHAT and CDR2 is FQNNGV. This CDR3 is CASSLGIGQGLNYGYTF. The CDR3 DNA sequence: TGTGCCAGCAGCTTGGGTATAGGGCAGGGCCTTAACTATGGCTACACCTTC. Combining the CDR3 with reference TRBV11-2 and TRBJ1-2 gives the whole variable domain EAGVAQSPRYKIIEKRQSVAFWCNPISGHATLYWYQQILGQGPKLLIQFQNNGVVDDSQLPKDRFSAERLKGVDSTLKIQPAKLEDSAVYLCASSLGIGQGLNYGYTFGSGTRLTVV.

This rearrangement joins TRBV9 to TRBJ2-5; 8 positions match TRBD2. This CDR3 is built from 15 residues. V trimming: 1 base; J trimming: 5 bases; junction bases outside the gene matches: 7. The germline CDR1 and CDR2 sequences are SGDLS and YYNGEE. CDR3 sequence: CASSVYGTRGETQYF. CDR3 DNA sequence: TGTGCCAGCAGCGTATACGGGACTAGAGGGGAGACCCAGTACTTC.

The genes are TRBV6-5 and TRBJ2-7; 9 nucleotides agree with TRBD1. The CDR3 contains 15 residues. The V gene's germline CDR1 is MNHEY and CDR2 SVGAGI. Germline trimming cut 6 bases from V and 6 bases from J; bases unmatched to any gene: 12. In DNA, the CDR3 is TGTGCCAGCAGCCCAAGGACAGGGGTCGGGAGCGAGCAGTACTTC. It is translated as CASSPRTGVGSEQYF.

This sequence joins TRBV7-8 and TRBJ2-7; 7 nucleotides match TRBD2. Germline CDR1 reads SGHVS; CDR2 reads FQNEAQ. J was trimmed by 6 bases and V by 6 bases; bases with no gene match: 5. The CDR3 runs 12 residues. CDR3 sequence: CASRGRESEQYF. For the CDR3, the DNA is TGTGCCAGCAGGGGGCGGGAGAGCGAGCAGTACTTC.

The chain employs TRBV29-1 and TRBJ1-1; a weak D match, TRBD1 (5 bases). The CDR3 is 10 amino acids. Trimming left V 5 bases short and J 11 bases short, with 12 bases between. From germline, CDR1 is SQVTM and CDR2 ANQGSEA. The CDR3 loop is CSVQGTGAFF. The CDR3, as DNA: TGCAGCGTTCAGGGAACTGGGGCTTTCTTT.

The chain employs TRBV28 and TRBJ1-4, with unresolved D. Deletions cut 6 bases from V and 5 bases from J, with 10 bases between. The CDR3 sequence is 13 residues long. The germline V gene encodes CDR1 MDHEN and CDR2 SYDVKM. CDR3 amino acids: CASRERRNEKLFF. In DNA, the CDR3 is TGTGCCAGCAGGGAGAGACGGAATGAAAAACTGTTTTTT.

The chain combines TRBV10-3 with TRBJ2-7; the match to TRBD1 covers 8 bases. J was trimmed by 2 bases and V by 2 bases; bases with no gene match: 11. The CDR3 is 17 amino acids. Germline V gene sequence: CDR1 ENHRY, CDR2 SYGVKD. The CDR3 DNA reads TGTGCCATCAGTGAGCCAAAGATGACAGGGGTTCCCTACGAGCAGTACTTC. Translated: CAISEPKMTGVPYEQYF.

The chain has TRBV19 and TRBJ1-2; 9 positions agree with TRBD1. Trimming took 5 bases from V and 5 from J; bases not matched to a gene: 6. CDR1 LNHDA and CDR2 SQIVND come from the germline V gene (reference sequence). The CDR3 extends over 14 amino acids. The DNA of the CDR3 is TGTGCCAGTAGTGTTTGGGACAGGGAGTATGGCTACACCTTC. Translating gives CASSVWDREYGYTF.

The DNA for the CDR3 is TGCGCCAGCAGCCAGACCCCACTAGCCGGAGAGACCCAGTACTTC. Translated: CASSQTPLAGETQYF. The chain has TRBV4-1 and TRBJ2-5, with a weak D call TRBD2 (6 bases). Trimming took 3 bases from V and 4 from J, leaving 15 bases between them. Germline V lookup: CDR1 MGHRA, CDR2 YSYEKL. This CDR3 comprises 15 residues.

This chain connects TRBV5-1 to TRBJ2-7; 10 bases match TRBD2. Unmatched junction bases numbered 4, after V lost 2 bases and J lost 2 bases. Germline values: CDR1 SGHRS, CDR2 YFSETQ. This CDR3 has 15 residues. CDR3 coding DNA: TGCGCCAGCAGCTTTGGACTAGCGGCTGCCTACGAGCAGTACTTC. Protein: CASSFGLAAAYEQYF. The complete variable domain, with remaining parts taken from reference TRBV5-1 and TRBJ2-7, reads KAGVTQTPRYLIKTRGQQVTLSCSPISGHRSVSWYQQTPGQGLQFLFEYFSETQRNKGNFPGRFSGRQFSNSRSEMNVSTLELGDSALYLCASSFGLAAAYEQYFGPGTRLTVT.

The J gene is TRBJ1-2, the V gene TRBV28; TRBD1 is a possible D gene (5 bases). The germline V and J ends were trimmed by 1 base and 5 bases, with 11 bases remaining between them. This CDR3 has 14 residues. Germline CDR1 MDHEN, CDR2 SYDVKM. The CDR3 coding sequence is TGTGCCAGCAGTTTATCCGGGGGAGGGTATGGCTACACCTTC. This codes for CASSLSGGGYGYTF.